This T cell receptor (beta chain) was captured by sequencing in a study of regulatory T cells in long-lasting Graves disease. Germline V gives CDR1 ENHRY, CDR2 SYGVKD. V dropped 6 bases and J dropped 5 bases, with 7 bases sitting between them. The CDR3 sequence is 11 residues long. This clonotype came up a few times. With iRepertoire HTBI primers and Arm-PCR of CDR3 regions, TCR beta libraries were built. TCRdb redid the calling of the multiplex PCR reads with MiXCR, one entry per CDR3 protein. The sample shows hundreds of thousands of distinct CDR3 sequences, about 13% of them seen only once. As for time point: newly diagnosed GD, antithyroid drugs for less than 3 months. RNA isolated from PBMCs was used to make the TCR library. This same sample was also part of a study on T cells in Graves' hyperthyroidism and ophthalmopathy.

The input for sequencing was peripheral blood mononuclear cells (PBMCs), taken at new diagnosis, from a patient treated with antithyroid drugs. The chain has TRBV10-3 and TRBJ1-1; no clear D. This sequence originates from a man in his thirties or forties with Graves disease. The CDR3 bases are TGTGCCATCAGGGGAGTGACTGAAGCTTTCTTT. It translates to CAIRGVTEAFF.